This entry lists 19 T cell receptor beta chains sequenced from one sample in a study of CD8+CD57+ T cells in acquired aplastic anemia. Researchers used genomic DNA as the template to profile TCR beta VDJ and CDR3. MiXCR, applied by TCRdb to the reads, yields one record per CDR3 protein. Altogether over 250,000 distinct CDR3 sequences are present, roughly 61% being singletons, with the ten largest covering under 1.5%. Flow cytometry had shown expanded CD8+CD57+ cells in the patients chosen for sequencing. Sequencing was performed on sorted CD4+, CD8+, or CD8+CD57+ T cells (not recorded which) from PBMCs. The receptors shown here come from a human donor with aplastic anemia.

V is TRBV2 and J is TRBJ2-7, with D uncertain. There are 14 residues in the CDR3. Germline assignment: CDR1 SNHLY and CDR2 FYNNEI. Trimming took off 1 base at V and 6 bases at J, with 13 bases between the two ends. The CDR3 spells CASSEDGRASEQYF. The CDR3, as DNA: TGTGCCAGCAGTGAAGACGGCCGAGCGAGCGAGCAGTACTTC.

This chain links TRBV6-5 with TRBJ2-5; TRBD1 is a possible D gene (6 bases). The CDR3 loop spans 14 amino acids. Looked up from germline, CDR1 is MNHEY and CDR2 is SVGAGI. Trimming left V 5 bases short and J 5 bases short, with 15 bases between. The CDR3 sequence is CASSDNRVRETQYF. CDR3 DNA sequence: TGTGCCAGCAGTGATAACAGGGTCCGGGAGACCCAGTACTTC.

Comments on this clonotype: A much more abundant neighbour one base away suggests this may be a read error. J is TRBJ1-1 and V is TRBV2; TRBD1 aligns across 7 bases. Germline V gene sequence: CDR1 SNHLY, CDR2 FYNNEI. There are 14 residues in the CDR3. The V segment lost 6 bases and the J segment 6 bases; nucleotides outside the gene matches: 10. CDR3 in amino acids: CASSRGTVAPEAFF. DNA for the CDR3: TGTGCCAGCAGCCGCGGGACAGTGGCTCCTGAAGCTTTCTTT.

Note on this clonotype: Sequence at one end of the junction differs from germline and may be a read error. The chain carries TRBV20-1 and TRBJ1-1, with 9 nucleotides matching TRBD1. Looked up from germline, CDR1 is DFQATT and CDR2 is SNEGSKA (reference sequence). CDR3 length: 14 amino acids. CDR3 region: CSASPGQGDTEAFF. DNA for the CDR3: TGCAGTGCTAGCCCGGGACAGGGAGACACCGAAGCTTTCTTT.

This chain connects TRBV4-2 to TRBJ2-3, with 12 bases that match TRBD2. The CDR3 has 16 amino acids. Per the germline V gene, CDR1 is LGHNA and CDR2 is YNFKEQ. The ends lost 1 base at V and 2 bases at J; junction bases unmatched: 1. The CDR3 DNA follows: TGTGCCAGCAGCCAAGGGACTAGCGGGACCACAGATACGCAGTATTTT. Its protein product is CASSQGTSGTTDTQYF.

The rearrangement uses TRBV29-1 and TRBJ1-4; D might be TRBD1 (5 bases). Germline V lookup: CDR1 SQVTM, CDR2 ANQGSEA. V was trimmed by 5 bases and J by 3 bases, leaving 22 bases between them. CDR3 size: 17 residues. Here the CDR3 reads CSVRPDVLVGANEKLFF. The CDR3 DNA reads TGCAGCGTTAGGCCAGACGTTTTGGTGGGGGCTAATGAAAAACTGTTTTTT.

Regarding this clonotype: A junction boundary mismatches the germline segment, possibly from a read error. This chain links TRBV24-1 with TRBJ2-1, with D maybe TRBD2 (7 bases). This CDR3 contains 17 residues. Germline assignment: CDR1 KGHDR and CDR2 SFDVKD. CDR3 sequence: CASSPDRGAASYNEQLF. CDR3 in DNA: TGTGCCAGCTCACCAGATCGGGGGGCTGCCTCCTACAATGAGCAGCTCTTC.

At least ten counts were recorded for this clonotype. V gene TRBV18 combines with J gene TRBJ1-2, with D maybe TRBD1 (5 bases). CDR1 and CDR2 (germline): KGHSH, LQKENI. V was pared by 2 bases and J by 4 bases, with 11 bases between. The CDR3 consists of 14 residues. The CDR3 region is CASSPFDRAYGYTF. The CDR3 DNA follows: TGTGCCAGCTCACCATTCGACAGAGCCTATGGCTACACCTTC.

The CDR3 DNA follows: TGCGCCAGCAGCCGTACATCTATGAACACTGAAGCTTTCTTT. As protein: CASSRTSMNTEAFF. The V and J genes are TRBV5-1 and TRBJ1-1, with D unclear. The germline gives CDR1 SGHRS, CDR2 YFSETQ. This CDR3 is built from 14 residues. V lost 4 bases and J lost 0, with 10 bases in between.

V usage is TRBV7-2 and J usage is TRBJ1-5; 7 bases are a match to TRBD1. The ends lost 1 base at V and 7 bases at J; junction bases unmatched: 10. This CDR3 is 16 amino acids long. Germline V gene data show CDR1 as SGHTA and CDR2 as FQGNSA. The CDR3 DNA is TGTGCCAGCAGCTTAGAAGGTACAGGGGATCGCCAGCCCCAGCATTTT. It translates to CASSLEGTGDRQPQHF.

This clonotype was counted many times. The chain recombines TRBV11-2 with TRBJ2-7; the D is unclear. In germline, CDR1 is SGHAT, CDR2 FQNNGV. Deletions cut 3 bases from V and 2 bases from J, with 14 bases between. CDR3 length: 15 amino acids. The DNA for the CDR3 is TGTGCCAGCAGCTTGACGGACGGTTTTCCCTACGAGCAGTACTTC. This codes for CASSLTDGFPYEQYF.

V and J are TRBV18 and TRBJ2-5; 7 positions match TRBD2. The length of the CDR3 is 15 residues. V trimming: 6 bases; J trimming: 3 bases; junction bases outside the gene matches: 10. Germline V gene sequence: CDR1 KGHSH, CDR2 LQKENI. CDR3 bases: TGTGCCAGCTCCATGGGAGGGGATGTAAAAGAGACCCAGTACTTC. Translating gives CASSMGGDVKETQYF.

A few counts support this clonotype. This sequence joins TRBV7-9 and TRBJ1-6; a possible D gene is TRBD1 (5 bases). Germline V gene data show CDR1 as SEHNR and CDR2 as FQNEAQ (reference sequence). There are 15 residues in the CDR3. Trimming shortened V by 6 bases and J by 6 bases, and 15 bases separated the two germline ends. The CDR3 region is CASSHTTEPNSPLHF. For the CDR3, the DNA is TGTGCCAGCAGTCACACGACAGAGCCTAATTCACCCCTCCACTTT.

As to this clonotype: The germline gene is not matched at one end of the junction; a read error may be the cause. This sequence joins TRBV5-1 and TRBJ1-2; D call uncertain. The CDR3 spans 15 residues. In germline, CDR1 is SGHRS, CDR2 YFSETQ. DNA of the CDR3: TGTGCCAGCAGTTTGGCCCGGGCACCCAACTATGGCTACACCTTC. It is translated as CASSLARAPNYGYTF.

This sequence joins TRBV2 and TRBJ2-3; D remains unclear. The length of the CDR3 is 12 residues. Looked up from germline, CDR1 is SNHLY and CDR2 is FYNNEI. V dropped 7 bases and J dropped 4 bases, with 9 bases sitting between them. As DNA, the CDR3 is TGTGCCAGCATCGTACAACCAGATACGCAGTATTTT. This encodes CASIVQPDTQYF. Together with reference TRBV2 and TRBJ2-3, the CDR3 gives the full variable domain: EPEVTQTPSHQVTQMGQEVILRCVPISNHLYFYWYRQILGQKVEFLVSFYNNEISEKSEIFDDQFSVERPDGSNFTLKIRSTKLEDSAMYFCASIVQPDTQYFGPGTRLTVL.

This clonotype has a single count. V usage is TRBV10-3 and J usage is TRBJ2-5; 8 bases are a match to TRBD2. The ends lost 10 bases at V and 2 bases at J; junction bases unmatched: 9. This CDR3 contains 14 residues. CDR1 ENHRY and CDR2 SYGVKD come from the germline V gene. This CDR3 is CATKGSGTQETQYF. As DNA, the CDR3 is TGTGCCACCAAGGGTAGCGGGACTCAAGAGACCCAGTACTTC.

The chain recombines TRBV11-2 with TRBJ2-2; D not certain. CDR3 length equals 15 residues. Germline V gene lookup returns CDR1 SGHAT and CDR2 FQNNGV. V was shortened by 3 bases and J by 2 bases, with 10 bases between the two germline ends. CDR3 in amino acids: CASSFSSGNTGELFF. CDR3 nucleotide sequence: TGTGCCAGCAGCTTCAGCTCAGGAAACACCGGGGAGCTGTTTTTT.

Note on this clonotype: A much larger clone differs by one base, so this may be a read error. The chain has TRBV3-1 and TRBJ2-1; 9 bases are shared with TRBD2. The junction had 9 bases not matched to a gene; V was cut back by 6 bases and J by 6 bases. The CDR3 sequence is 15 residues long. CDR1 and CDR2 from the germline V gene are LGHDT and YNNKEL (reference sequence). The CDR3 protein is CASRVGGGASNEQFF. CDR3 DNA: TGTGCCAGCAGGGTCGGCGGGGGGGCGTCCAATGAGCAGTTCTTC.

This chain connects TRBV7-7 to TRBJ2-5; 11 nucleotides match TRBD1. The V gene's germline CDR1 is SSHAT and CDR2 FNYEAQ (reference sequence). The V segment lost 5 bases and the J segment 7 bases; nucleotides outside the gene matches: 9. The CDR3 spans 15 residues. In DNA, the CDR3 is TGTGCCAGCAGCATTAGCGGGACAGGGGGGGGGACCCAGTACTTC. Its protein is CASSISGTGGGTQYF.